Listed below are T cell receptor beta chains from one sample, sequenced in a study of T cell changes during pregnancy in multiple sclerosis. Assay: immunoSEQ multiplex PCR; the TCRdb copy retains only in-frame clones and omits some. The sample has 40,000 to 50,000 clones; roughly 94% are singletons. The sequenced sample was CD4+ T cells from peripheral blood mononuclear cells, obtained in the first trimester of pregnancy. These receptors were obtained from a female donor with multiple sclerosis, enrolled in a pregnancy study. Each CDR3 is given with its conserved first and last residue. The D gene is left open where the match is weak. Clone size is shown for a subset of rows, as once, few, many or a class of expanded clone.

clone_size | j_call | cdr3_length | d_call | v_call | cdr3_aa | cdr3_nt
NA | TRBJ2-5 | 16 | TRBD1 | TRBV7-3 | CASSPWTGGDQETQYF | TGTGCCAGCAGCCCCTGGACAGGGGGAGATCAAGAGACCCAGTACTTC
NA | TRBJ1-4 | 15 | NA | TRBV27 | CASGRSGVFSEKLFF | TGTGCCAGCGGCCGAAGCGGGGTATTCAGTGAAAAACTGTTTTTT
NA | TRBJ1-2 | 17 | TRBD1 | TRBV2 | CASSNIPGQELNYGYTF | TGTGCCAGCAGTAATATCCCGGGACAGGAACTAAACTATGGCTACACCTTC
NA | TRBJ2-1 | 16 | TRBD2 | TRBV6-1 | CASSEGYGGVGDEQFF | TGTGCCAGCAGTGAAGGTTACGGGGGGGTCGGAGATGAGCAGTTCTTC
once | TRBJ2-1 | 15 | TRBD1 | TRBV9 | CASSAGTGRDNEQFF | TGTGCCAGCAGCGCTGGGACAGGGAGGGACAATGAGCAGTTCTTC
NA | TRBJ2-4 | 17 | TRBD2 | TRBV27 | CANIHGGGSITKNIQYF | TGTGCCAACATACATGGGGGAGGGTCCATAACCAAAAACATTCAGTACTTC
NA | TRBJ2-1 | 13 | TRBD1 | TRBV5-8 | CASSRDRVDEQFF | TGTGCCAGCAGCAGGGACAGGGTTGATGAGCAGTTCTTC
NA | TRBJ2-1 | 18 | TRBD1 | TRBV23-1 | CASSQPVEDRVSTNEQFF | TGCGCCAGCAGTCAACCTGTCGAGGACAGGGTGAGTACAAATGAGCAGTTCTTC
NA | TRBJ1-6 | 17 | NA | TRBV30 | CAWSSGLSSSYNSPLHF | TGTGCCTGGAGTTCAGGGCTGTCGAGCTCCTATAATTCACCCCTCCACTTT
NA | TRBJ1-1 | 13 | NA | TRBV2 | CASRDSPNTEAFF | TGTGCCAGCAGGGACAGCCCGAACACTGAAGCTTTCTTT
NA | TRBJ2-7 | 17 | NA | TRBV7-8 | CASSRGLIGQAPYEQYF | TGTGCCAGCAGCCGGGGGCTCATCGGACAGGCCCCCTACGAGCAGTACTTC
NA | TRBJ2-3 | 13 | NA | TRBV5-6 | CASTRGGTDTQYF | TGTGCCAGCACTCGCGGGGGCACAGATACGCAGTATTTT
NA | TRBJ1-1 | 16 | NA | TRBV10-3 | CAIGDSGGGMNTEAFF | TGTGCCATCGGGGATTCTGGGGGGGGGATGAACACTGAAGCTTTCTTT
NA | TRBJ2-1 | 18 | TRBD2 | TRBV4-1 | CASSQWLAGAGSYNEQFF | TGCGCCAGCAGCCAATGGCTAGCGGGGGCCGGCTCCTACAATGAGCAGTTCTTC
NA | TRBJ2-2 | 16 | TRBD2 | TRBV9 | CASSPQRGENTGELFF | TGTGCCAGCAGCCCACAGCGGGGCGAGAACACCGGGGAGCTGTTTTTT
NA | TRBJ1-4 | 14 | TRBD1 | TRBV5-6 | CASSFRDRREKLFF | TGTGCCAGCAGCTTCCGGGACAGACGTGAAAAACTGTTTTTT
NA | TRBJ1-5 | 15 | NA | TRBV7-2 | CASSLVGDTNHPQHF | TGTGCCAGCAGCTTAGTAGGGGACACTAATCATCCCCAGCATTTT
NA | TRBJ2-1 | 15 | NA | TRBV19 | CASSSDRTRGSEQFF | TGTGCCAGTAGTTCCGACCGGACTAGGGGGAGTGAGCAGTTCTTC
NA | TRBJ1-1 | 15 | TRBD1 | TRBV9 | CASSGQGIGNTEAFF | TGTGCCAGCAGCGGACAGGGGATAGGGAACACTGAAGCTTTCTTT
NA | TRBJ2-2 | 18 | TRBD2 | TRBV11-2 | CASSSPRLAGGHTGELFF | TGTGCCAGCAGCTCCCCACGACTAGCGGGGGGGCATACCGGGGAGCTGTTTTTT
NA | TRBJ2-2 | 16 | TRBD1 | TRBV5-4 | CASSQRTGPNTGELFF | TGTGCCAGCAGCCAGAGGACAGGTCCGAACACCGGGGAGCTGTTTTTT
NA | TRBJ2-6 | 18 | TRBD1 | TRBV4-1 | CASSQVRDRGQGANVLTF | TGCGCCAGCAGCCAAGTACGGGACAGGGGGCAGGGGGCCAACGTCCTGACTTTC
once | TRBJ1-2 | 13 | TRBD1 | TRBV11-2 | CASSKGQGFGYTF | TGTGCCAGCAGCAAGGGACAGGGTTTTGGCTACACCTTC
NA | TRBJ1-1 | 15 | NA | TRBV12-5 | CASGLGAQRGSEAFF | TGTGCTAGTGGTTTGGGGGCACAGAGGGGGTCTGAAGCTTTCTTT
NA | TRBJ2-7 | 15 | TRBD1 | TRBV18 | CASSPRQGTFYEQYF | TGTGCCAGCTCACCACGACAGGGTACATTCTACGAGCAGTACTTC
NA | TRBJ2-1 | 16 | TRBD1 | TRBV9 | CASSDRGGQTDNEQFF | TGTGCCAGCAGCGACAGAGGGGGACAGACTGACAATGAGCAGTTCTTC
NA | TRBJ2-7 | 14 | TRBD1 | TRBV2 | CASSLDRHSGEQYF | TGTGCCAGCAGTCTGGACAGGCACTCGGGTGAGCAGTACTTC
NA | TRBJ1-5 | 16 | TRBD1 | TRBV4-2 | CASSQDSGQGSQPQHF | TGTGCCAGCAGCCAAGATTCGGGACAGGGGAGTCAGCCCCAGCATTTT
NA | TRBJ2-7 | 15 | NA | TRBV5-1 | CASSLVAGASYEQYF | TGCGCCAGCAGCTTAGTGGCGGGGGCGAGCTACGAGCAGTACTTC
NA | TRBJ2-1 | 17 | TRBD1 | TRBV18 | CASSRGQGAAGYNEQFF | TGTGCCAGCTCACGGGGACAGGGGGCTGCTGGGTACAATGAGCAGTTCTTC
NA | TRBJ2-5 | 13 | NA | TRBV2 | CATSGLSKETQYF | TGTGCCACCTCAGGACTCTCAAAAGAGACCCAGTACTTC
NA | TRBJ2-1 | 16 | NA | TRBV5-1 | CASSLGGSAAYNEQFF | TGCGCCAGCAGCCTTGGCGGCTCAGCGGCCTACAATGAGCAGTTCTTC
NA | TRBJ1-1 | 13 | NA | TRBV2 | CASSYKGGTEAFF | TGTGCCAGCAGTTACAAGGGAGGTACTGAAGCTTTCTTT